Listed below are T cell receptor beta chains from one sample, sequenced in a study of shared clonotypes between healthy human individuals. Data came from immunoSEQ multiplex PCR; TCRdb stores just in-frame clones and leaves some out. The data contain fewer than 400,000 clones, around 74% of them singletons. Sequenced input: memory CD4+ T cells sorted from blood. The receptors were sampled from a man aged 25 to 40 in good health. CDR3s include the opening cysteine and the closing phenylalanine or tryptophan. D genes are given only for firm matches. The listing skips clone size in some rows; elsewhere it reads once, few, many or a size class.

J,size,V,D,DNA,CDR3
TRBJ2-7,once,TRBV5-1,NA,TGCGCCAGCAGCACGGACGCCAGCTCCTACGAGCAGTACTTC,CASSTDASSYEQYF
TRBJ2-5,few,TRBV18,NA,TGTGCCAGCTCACCACTGGGGGTGAGAGGGGGGCAAGAGACCCAGTACTTC,CASSPLGVRGGQETQYF
TRBJ1-4,NA,TRBV7-9,NA,TGTGCCAGCAGCTATCAGGGGTCAATGGATGAAAAACTGTTTTTT,CASSYQGSMDEKLFF
TRBJ2-7,NA,TRBV28,TRBD1,TGTGCCAGCAGCCCCAACACAGGGGGCGCCTACGAGCAGTACTTC,CASSPNTGGAYEQYF
TRBJ1-4,NA,TRBV14,NA,TGTGCCAGCAGCCGTCGACAGGTTGGTGAAAAACTGTTTTTT,CASSRRQVGEKLFF
TRBJ2-7,NA,TRBV6-5,TRBD2,TGTGCCGCAAAGGTGACTAGCACCTCCTACGAGCAGTACTTC,CAAKVTSTSYEQYF
TRBJ1-3,NA,TRBV5-4,NA,TGTGCCAGCAGCTTGGACGGGGGCGTCTCTGGAAACACCATATATTTT,CASSLDGGVSGNTIYF
TRBJ1-1,NA,TRBV10-3,NA,TGTGCCTCCTCGGGTATCGGCACTGAAGCTTTCTTT,CASSGIGTEAFF
TRBJ1-4,NA,TRBV28,TRBD1,TGTGCCAGCAGTTTATCAGGGGGGGGCGGTGAAAAACTGTTTTTT,CASSLSGGGGEKLFF
TRBJ2-7,NA,TRBV7-3,TRBD2,TGTGCCAGCAGCCCCCAGGGACTAGCTGGGGAGCAGTACTTC,CASSPQGLAGEQYF
TRBJ1-5,NA,TRBV18,NA,TGTGCCAGCTCACCAGGGAACAATCAGCCCCAGCATTTT,CASSPGNNQPQHF
TRBJ2-1,NA,TRBV7-3,TRBD1,TGTGCCAGCAGCGTTCTTCCCGGGACAGGGGGTCCTAGTATAGAGCAGTTCTTC,CASSVLPGTGGPSIEQFF
TRBJ1-4,NA,TRBV18,NA,TGTGCCAGCTCACCACAGGGACTAAATGAAAAACTGTTTTTT,CASSPQGLNEKLFF
TRBJ1-2,NA,TRBV28,NA,TGTGCCAGCAGTTTAAGGGCAGTGGACTATGGCTACACCTTC,CASSLRAVDYGYTF
TRBJ2-5,NA,TRBV18,NA,TGTGCCAGCTCACCAACAACAGGGACCCAAGAGACCCAGTACTTC,CASSPTTGTQETQYF
TRBJ2-1,NA,TRBV11-2,TRBD2,TGTGCCAGCAGCTCCAGCCGGGACTATTACAATGAGCAGTTCTTC,CASSSSRDYYNEQFF
TRBJ2-3,once,TRBV5-4,TRBD2,TGTGCCAGCAGGGATGGACTAGCGGGAGGGCCTAGCACAGATACGCAGTATTTT,CASRDGLAGGPSTDTQYF
TRBJ2-1,NA,TRBV9,TRBD2,TGTGCCAGCAGCGTAGCTAGCGGCAACTACAATGAGCAGTTCTTC,CASSVASGNYNEQFF
TRBJ1-1,NA,TRBV7-9,NA,TGTGCCAGCGCTGCAGTCCGAGGCAGCACTGAAGCTTTCTTT,CASAAVRGSTEAFF
TRBJ2-7,few,TRBV5-6,NA,TGTGCCAGCAGCACAGGACAGTGGGACGAGCAGTACTTC,CASSTGQWDEQYF
TRBJ1-4,few,TRBV2,NA,TGTGCCAGCAGTGTCGCCACCCAGGCAGCTAGAGCTAATGAAAAACTGTTTTTT,CASSVATQAARANEKLFF
TRBJ1-5,NA,TRBV19,TRBD1,TGTGCCAGTAGGACGACAGGGGCCCCAAATCAGCCCCAGCATTTT,CASRTTGAPNQPQHF
TRBJ2-3,few,TRBV28,NA,TGTGCCATTCAAAGGGACATCCACCGCACAGATACGCAGTATTTT,CAIQRDIHRTDTQYF
TRBJ2-5,NA,TRBV10-1,NA,TGCGCCAGCAGTGAGGGGGGGCGCGGGGAGACCCAGTACTTC,CASSEGGRGETQYF
TRBJ2-1,NA,TRBV19,NA,TGTGCCAGTAGTATAGTATCGGGTCCACAGCCCGAGCAGTTCTTC,CASSIVSGPQPEQFF
TRBJ2-7,NA,TRBV30,NA,TGTGCCTGGAGTGTAGGATTGGCCTACGAGCAGTACTTC,CAWSVGLAYEQYF
TRBJ2-3,NA,TRBV5-1,TRBD2,TGCGCCAGCAGCCTCTACGCGATTACTAGCGGGAGCTCCCCAGATACGCAGTATTTT,CASSLYAITSGSSPDTQYF
TRBJ2-2,NA,TRBV7-3,TRBD2,TGTGCCAGCAGCTTGATGCTAAGGACTAGCGGCACCGGGGAGCTGTTTTTT,CASSLMLRTSGTGELFF
TRBJ2-7,NA,TRBV6-1,NA,TGTGCCAGCAGTCTGGAGTCCTCCTACGAGCAGTACTTC,CASSLESSYEQYF
TRBJ2-5,many,TRBV6-6,TRBD1,TGTGCCAGCAGTTACCCCGGGACAGGGGAAGAGACCCAGTACTTC,CASSYPGTGEETQYF
TRBJ2-5,few,TRBV19,NA,TGTGCCAGTAGTATAAGGGAGACCCAGTACTTC,CASSIRETQYF
TRBJ1-5,NA,TRBV19,TRBD1,TGTGCCAGTAACGACAGGGTGATTCAGCCCCAGCATTTT,CASNDRVIQPQHF
TRBJ1-5,once,TRBV6-5,NA,TGTGCCAGCAGTTACTCTGCATACAATCAGCCCCAGCATTTT,CASSYSAYNQPQHF
TRBJ2-3,few,TRBV6-6,NA,TGTGCCAGCACTAAGAAGGGGGATACGCAGTATTTT,CASTKKGDTQYF
TRBJ1-2,NA,TRBV5-6,NA,TGTGCCAGCAGCATGGGGTATGGCTACACCTTC,CASSMGYGYTF
TRBJ2-7,few,TRBV11-2,TRBD2,TGTGCCAGCAGCTTAGAAGCGGGGTTCGGGTACGAGCAGTACTTC,CASSLEAGFGYEQYF
TRBJ2-1,few,TRBV11-2,NA,TGTGCCAGCAGCTTAGATGTAAGGGTCCGAAGGTTCTTC,CASSLDVRVRRFF
TRBJ1-5,NA,TRBV9,NA,TGTGCCAGCAGCGTATCGGGCAGTAGCAATCAGCCCCAGCATTTT,CASSVSGSSNQPQHF
TRBJ1-2,NA,TRBV28,TRBD1,TGTGCCAGCACCCTGGGACAGCTGGGCTACACCTTC,CASTLGQLGYTF
TRBJ1-1,NA,TRBV7-9,NA,TGTGCCAGCAGCATCGGACCGAACACTGAAGCTTTCTTT,CASSIGPNTEAFF
TRBJ1-2,NA,TRBV14,TRBD1,TGTGCCAGCAGCCTGACAGGGGGTGGTGGCTACACCTTC,CASSLTGGGGYTF
TRBJ1-2,once,TRBV6-1,TRBD1,TGTGCCAGCAGTGAAGCAAGGACAGGGGGCTCTGGCTACACCTTC,CASSEARTGGSGYTF
TRBJ1-2,NA,TRBV5-1,NA,TGCGCCAGCAGCTTTGAGGGGTGGGCTAACTATGGCTACACCTTC,CASSFEGWANYGYTF
TRBJ2-7,NA,TRBV5-1,NA,TGCGCCAGCAGCGCGGCAACAGGGTCCTCGGGCGAGCAGTACTTC,CASSAATGSSGEQYF